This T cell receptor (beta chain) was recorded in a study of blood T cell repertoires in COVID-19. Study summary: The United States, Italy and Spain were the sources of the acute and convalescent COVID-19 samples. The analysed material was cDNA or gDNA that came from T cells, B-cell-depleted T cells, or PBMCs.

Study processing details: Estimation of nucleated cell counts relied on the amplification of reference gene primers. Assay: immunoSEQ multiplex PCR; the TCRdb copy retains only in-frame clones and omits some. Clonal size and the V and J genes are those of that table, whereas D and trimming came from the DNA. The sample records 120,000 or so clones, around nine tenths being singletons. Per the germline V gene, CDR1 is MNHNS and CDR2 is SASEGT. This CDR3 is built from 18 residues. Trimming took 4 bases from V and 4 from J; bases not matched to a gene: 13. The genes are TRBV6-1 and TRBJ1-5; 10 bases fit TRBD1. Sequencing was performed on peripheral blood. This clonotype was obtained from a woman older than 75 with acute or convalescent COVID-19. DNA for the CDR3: TGTGCCAGCAGTGGGACAGGGGGTGCTCGATTGGGAAATCAGCCCCAGCATTTT. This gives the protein CASSGTGGARLGNQPQHF.